The 25 T cell receptor beta chains presented below share a single source sample, sequenced in a study of blood T cell repertoires in COVID-19. Profiling relied on immunoSEQ multiplex PCR, and the TCRdb table lists in-frame clones only, not all of them. The sample holds 250,000 to 350,000 clones, 90% to 95% seen once. What was sequenced was peripheral blood. The origin of the receptors is a woman aged 25 to 39 with COVID-19, enrolled during active disease.

V and J are TRBV11-2 and TRBJ2-2, with 11 positions matching TRBD2. The CDR3 is 17 amino acids. From germline, CDR1 is SGHAT and CDR2 FQNNGV. The V and J ends lost 6 bases and 6 bases, in that order; junction bases with no gene match: 12. As DNA, the CDR3 is TGTGCCAGCAGAAAAGCCGGGACTAGCGGAGGATCCGGGGAGCTGTTTTTT. Protein product: CASRKAGTSGGSGELFF. The full variable domain, rest sourced from reference TRBV11-2 and TRBJ2-2, is EAGVAQSPRYKIIEKRQSVAFWCNPISGHATLYWYQQILGQGPKLLIQFQNNGVVDDSQLPKDRFSAERLKGVDSTLKIQPAKLEDSAVYLCASRKAGTSGGSGELFFGEGSRLTVL.

The V and J genes are TRBV28 and TRBJ1-1, with D tentatively TRBD1 (6 bases). The germline V and J ends were trimmed by 3 bases and 0 bases, with 8 bases remaining between them. CDR1 and CDR2 (germline): MDHEN, SYDVKM. CDR3 length: 14 amino acids. In nucleotides, the CDR3 is TGTGCCAGCAGTTTGTACAGGGTGAACACTGAAGCTTTCTTT. The encoded protein is CASSLYRVNTEAFF. Supplemented by reference TRBV28 and TRBJ1-1, the full variable domain reads DVKVTQSSRYLVKRTGEKVFLECVQDMDHENMFWYRQDPGLGLRLIYFSYDVKMKEKGDIPEGYSVSREKKERFSLILESASTNQTSMYLCASSLYRVNTEAFFGQGTRLTVV.

The rearrangement joins TRBV7-8 to TRBJ2-2; D is unresolved. V lost 0 bases and J lost 4, with 6 bases in between. This CDR3 comprises 14 residues. The germline V gene has CDR1 SGHVS and CDR2 FQNEAQ. CDR3 loop: CASSLAASTGELFF. The CDR3 DNA sequence: TGTGCCAGCAGCTTAGCGGCTAGCACCGGGGAGCTGTTTTTT.

The rearrangement joins TRBV11-1 to TRBJ2-1, with 8 nucleotides matching TRBD1. The CDR3 has 14 residues. The junction had 3 bases not matched to a gene; V was cut back by 5 bases and J by 3 bases. The V gene's germline CDR1 is SGHAT and CDR2 FQDESV (reference sequence). CDR3 sequence: CASSPDRGYNEQFF. In DNA form, the CDR3 reads TGTGCCAGCAGCCCTGACAGGGGCTACAATGAGCAGTTCTTC.

The chain links TRBV28 to TRBJ2-7; the D is unclear. CDR1 is MDHEN, CDR2 SYDVKM, per germline. This CDR3 is 13 amino acids long. Trimming removed 2 bases from V and 3 bases from J, with 8 bases in between. In DNA form, the CDR3 reads TGTGCCAGCAGTTTAGGCATCAACTACGAGCAGTACTTC. Protein product: CASSLGINYEQYF.

V usage is TRBV19 and J usage is TRBJ1-5; possible D gene TRBD1, 6 bases. Germline loops: CDR1 LNHDA, CDR2 SQIVND (reference sequence). This CDR3 has 15 amino acids. The V end was cut by 6 bases, the J end by 6 bases, with 18 bases between. CDR3 sequence: CASSESQGPGQPQHF. CDR3 nucleotide sequence: TGTGCCAGTAGCGAATCTCAGGGGCCAGGTCAGCCCCAGCATTTT.

The gene calls are TRBV4-1 and TRBJ1-4; TRBD1 matches at 9 bases. Germline CDR1 reads MGHRA; CDR2 reads YSYEKL. Germline trimming cut 1 base from V and 7 bases from J; bases unmatched to any gene: 16. The CDR3 loop spans 19 amino acids. CDR3 loop: CASSQAKFTGGTGSEKLFF. Written as DNA, the CDR3 is TGCGCCAGCAGCCAAGCCAAGTTTACAGGGGGCACGGGGAGTGAAAAACTGTTTTTT.

The chain couples TRBV19 to TRBJ2-1; 9 positions match TRBD2. The CDR3 has 16 amino acids. With V trimmed by 0 bases and J by 4 bases, 4 bases remained unmatched. Germline CDR1 and CDR2: LNHDA and SQIVND (reference sequence). The CDR3 DNA follows: TGTGCCAGTAGTATAGAGGCTAGCGGGGTTTACAATGAGCAGTTCTTC. Translating gives CASSIEASGVYNEQFF.

The J gene is TRBJ2-7, the V gene TRBV11-2, with D possibly TRBD2 on 6 matching bases. V lost 4 bases, J lost 3 bases, and 13 bases lay in between. This CDR3 comprises 14 residues. CDR1 is SGHAT and CDR2 is FQNNGV in the germline V gene. The CDR3 is CASSSPGLSYEQYF. CDR3 in DNA: TGTGCCAGCAGCTCCCCGGGACTGAGCTACGAGCAGTACTTC.

V and J are TRBV5-1 and TRBJ2-7; D is unclear. V was pared by 3 bases and J by 3 bases, with 4 bases between. Germline V gene data show CDR1 as SGHRS and CDR2 as YFSETQ. This CDR3 is built from 11 residues. The CDR3 region is CASSSFYEQYF. CDR3 coding DNA: TGCGCCAGCAGCTCCTTCTACGAGCAGTACTTC.

The rearrangement links TRBV7-8 to TRBJ2-7; 7 bases agree with TRBD2. The germline V gene encodes CDR1 SGHVS and CDR2 FQNEAQ. The V gene end was trimmed by 3 bases and the J gene end by 6 bases; junction bases not matched to a gene: 8. This CDR3 spans 14 amino acids. CDR3 loop: CASSFRGGVGEQYF. The CDR3 nucleotides read TGTGCCAGCAGCTTCCGGGGAGGGGTAGGCGAGCAGTACTTC.

The chain recombines TRBV5-4 with TRBJ2-1; 10 bases fit TRBD2. Germline CDR1 SGHNT, CDR2 YYREEE (reference sequence). Trimming took 2 bases from V and 8 from J; bases not matched to a gene: 4. The CDR3 loop spans 14 amino acids. The CDR3 spells CASSLAGGRDEQFF. Here the CDR3 DNA reads TGTGCCAGCAGCTTAGCGGGAGGGCGAGATGAGCAGTTCTTC.

V usage is TRBV18 and J usage is TRBJ2-7, with D possibly TRBD1 on 6 matching bases. Germline lookup yields CDR1 KGHSH and CDR2 LQKENI. The CDR3 spans 15 residues. V dropped 2 bases and J dropped 0 bases, with 11 bases sitting between them. CDR3 protein: CASSPSGTYSYEQYF. In DNA form, the CDR3 reads TGTGCCAGCTCACCATCCGGGACATACTCCTACGAGCAGTACTTC.

The CDR3 is CASSVGGGFDEQYF. The DNA for the CDR3 is TGTGCCAGCAGCGTAGGAGGGGGTTTCGACGAGCAGTACTTC. The chain couples TRBV9 to TRBJ2-7, with a possible D match to TRBD1 (6 bases). This CDR3 spans 14 amino acids. CDR1 is SGDLS and CDR2 is YYNGEE in the germline V gene. V was clipped by 0 bases and J by 5 bases, with 12 bases between them.

This chain connects TRBV10-3 to TRBJ1-1; D is unclear. Trimming stripped 2 bases from V and 4 bases from J, with 11 bases between. CDR1 ENHRY and CDR2 SYGVKD come from the germline V gene. The CDR3 extends over 14 amino acids. CDR3 sequence (DNA): TGTGCCATCAGTGAGGAAGGAGGGATCACTGAAGCTTTCTTT. This gives the protein CAISEEGGITEAFF.

V usage is TRBV9 and J usage is TRBJ2-7; no clear D. The V gene's germline CDR1 is SGDLS and CDR2 YYNGEE. The CDR3 is made up of 13 amino acids. The V and J ends lost 0 bases and 2 bases respectively, with 6 bases between them. CDR3 sequence: CASSVGPTYEQYF. CDR3 nucleotide sequence: TGTGCCAGCAGCGTAGGTCCCACCTACGAGCAGTACTTC.

This sequence joins TRBV27 and TRBJ1-1; 8 nucleotides agree with TRBD1. J was trimmed by 1 base and V by 6 bases; bases with no gene match: 7. The germline gives CDR1 MNHEY, CDR2 SMNVEV (reference sequence). The CDR3 covers 15 residues. The CDR3 bases are TGTGCCAGCAGCCCCGAGGGGACAGGGAACACTGAAGCTTTCTTT. Its translation is CASSPEGTGNTEAFF.

The J gene is TRBJ2-7, the V gene TRBV6-1; TRBD2 matches at 7 bases. The germline V gene has CDR1 MNHNS and CDR2 SASEGT. There are 15 residues in the CDR3. With 2 bases clipped from V and 7 bases from J, the junction kept 11 bases outside the gene matches. The CDR3, as DNA: TGTGCCAGCAGTGAACTTGGCGGGAGATCCAGAGAGCAGTACTTC. It specifies CASSELGGRSREQYF.

The J gene is TRBJ2-5, the V gene TRBV7-9, with D maybe TRBD1 (7 bases). Trimming removed 2 bases at V and 4 bases at J, with 20 bases between. The germline gives CDR1 SEHNR, CDR2 FQNEAQ (reference sequence). The CDR3 contains 17 residues. Here the CDR3 DNA reads TGTGCCAGCAGCTTAACAGGCTACAGGGGACTCGGAGAGACCCAGTACTTC. It codes for CASSLTGYRGLGETQYF.

The CDR3 bases are TGTGCCAGCAGCCGCGAACTAGCGGGTAGCTCCTACAATGAGCAGTTCTTC. Amino acids: CASSRELAGSSYNEQFF. This sequence joins TRBV7-6 and TRBJ2-1, with TRBD2 matching over 9 bases. V lost 5 bases and J lost 0; bases outside the gene matches: 8. The germline V gene encodes CDR1 SGHVS and CDR2 FNYEAQ. CDR3 length equals 17 residues.

The V gene is TRBV7-9, the J gene TRBJ2-2; the D gene is possibly TRBD2 (5 bases). CDR1 is SEHNR and CDR2 is FQNEAQ in the germline V gene (reference sequence). V was pared by 11 bases and J by 1 base, with 14 bases between. The CDR3 covers 14 residues. CDR3 sequence (DNA): TGTGCCTTCAGCACCGGGGAGAACACCGGGGAGCTGTTTTTT. Translation gives CAFSTGENTGELFF.

The chain couples TRBV28 to TRBJ1-5, with D possibly matching TRBD1 (6 bases). Trimming took off 8 bases at V and 9 bases at J, with 14 bases between the two ends. This CDR3 spans 12 amino acids. Germline CDR1 is MDHEN and CDR2 is SYDVKM. The CDR3 sequence is CASDRSQWPQHF. The CDR3 DNA follows: TGTGCCAGCGACAGGAGCCAATGGCCCCAGCATTTT.

A single count supports this clone. The chain joins TRBV10-2 to TRBJ2-2, with TRBD1 identical over 9 bases. CDR1 WSHSY and CDR2 SAAADI come from the germline V gene. V was clipped by 6 bases and J by 2 bases; unmatched bases: 1. This CDR3 is 14 amino acids long. In nucleotides, the CDR3 is TGCGCCAGCAGGGACAGGGGAAACACCGGGGAGCTGTTTTTT. Protein: CASRDRGNTGELFF.

The chain carries TRBV3-1 (or the pseudogene TRBV3-2) and TRBJ1-6, with a possible D match to TRBD1 (5 bases). The CDR3 covers 15 residues. Germline V gives CDR1 LGHDT, CDR2 YNNKEL (reference sequence). The V gene lost 0 bases and the J gene lost 14 bases, with 17 bases spanning the gap. The CDR3 nucleotides read TGTGCCAGCAGCCAAGATTTAGACAGCCATGGGACCCTCCACTTT. It encodes CASSQDLDSHGTLHF.

This chain connects TRBV28 to TRBJ2-7; 9 bases agree with TRBD2. In germline, CDR1 is MDHEN, CDR2 SYDVKM. CDR3 size: 13 residues. Losses at the gene ends were 4 bases for V and 12 bases for J; bases not matched to a gene: 10. The CDR3 sequence: CASSYTSTSGLYF. In DNA form, the CDR3 reads TGTGCCAGCAGTTACACCTCAACTAGCGGGTTGTACTTC.